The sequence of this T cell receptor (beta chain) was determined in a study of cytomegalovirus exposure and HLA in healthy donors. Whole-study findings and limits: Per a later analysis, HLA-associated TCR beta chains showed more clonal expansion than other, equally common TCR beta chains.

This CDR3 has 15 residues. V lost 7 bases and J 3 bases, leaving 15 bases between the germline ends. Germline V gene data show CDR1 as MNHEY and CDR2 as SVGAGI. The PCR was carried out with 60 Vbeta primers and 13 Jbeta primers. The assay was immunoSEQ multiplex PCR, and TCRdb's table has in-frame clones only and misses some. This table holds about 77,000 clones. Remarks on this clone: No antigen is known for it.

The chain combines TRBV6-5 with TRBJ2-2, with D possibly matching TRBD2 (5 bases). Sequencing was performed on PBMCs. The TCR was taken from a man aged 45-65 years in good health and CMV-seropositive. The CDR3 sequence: CASTRGLADTGELFF. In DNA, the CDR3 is TGTGCCAGCACCCGCGGGCTAGCAGACACCGGGGAGCTGTTTTTT.